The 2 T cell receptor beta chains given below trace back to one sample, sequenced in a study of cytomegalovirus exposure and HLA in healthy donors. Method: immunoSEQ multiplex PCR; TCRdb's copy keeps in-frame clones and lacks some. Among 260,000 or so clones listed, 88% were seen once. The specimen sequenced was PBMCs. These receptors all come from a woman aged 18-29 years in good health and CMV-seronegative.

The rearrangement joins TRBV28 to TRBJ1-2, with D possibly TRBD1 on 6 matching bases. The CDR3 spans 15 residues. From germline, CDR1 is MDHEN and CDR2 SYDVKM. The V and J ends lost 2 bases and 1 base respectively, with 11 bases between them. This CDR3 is CASSLIGQSNYGYTF. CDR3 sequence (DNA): TGTGCCAGCAGTTTAATCGGACAGAGTAACTATGGCTACACCTTC.

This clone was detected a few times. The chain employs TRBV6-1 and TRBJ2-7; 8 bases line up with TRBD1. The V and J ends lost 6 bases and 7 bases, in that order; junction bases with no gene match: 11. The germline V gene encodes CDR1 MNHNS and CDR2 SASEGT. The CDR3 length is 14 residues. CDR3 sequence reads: CASRIRTGSEEQYF. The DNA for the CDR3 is TGTGCCAGCAGGATACGGACAGGGTCGGAGGAGCAGTACTTC.